This TCR beta chain originates from a study of blood T cells in healthy people across ages. Peripheral blood from each donor was collected in a volume of 8.5 to 10 milliliters. Study-level findings and limits: TCR beta diversity correlated strongly with naive T cell percentage.

Points on this clonotype: Its antigen is as yet unknown.

Primers used in a second PCR of about 7 to 12 cycles were a sample-barcoded 5' primer and a J-beta primer mix. MiXCR was run by TCRdb on the 5' RACE reads, yielding one entry per CDR3 protein. The table has about 400,000 distinct CDR3 sequences, approximately 52% seen once; the top ten hold over 40%. There are 15 residues in the CDR3. From germline, CDR1 is SEHNR and CDR2 FQNEAQ (reference sequence). The sample consisted of blood. V is TRBV7-9 and J is TRBJ2-1; D is uncertain. The DNA end favors TRBJ2-7, so the J call may be wrong. The sequence derives from a man between 60 and 70 years old in good health. The CDR3 DNA sequence: TGTGCCAGCAGCCCCGGCTCCGGATCCTACAATGAGCAGTACTTC. Translating it yields CASSPGSGSYNEQYF.